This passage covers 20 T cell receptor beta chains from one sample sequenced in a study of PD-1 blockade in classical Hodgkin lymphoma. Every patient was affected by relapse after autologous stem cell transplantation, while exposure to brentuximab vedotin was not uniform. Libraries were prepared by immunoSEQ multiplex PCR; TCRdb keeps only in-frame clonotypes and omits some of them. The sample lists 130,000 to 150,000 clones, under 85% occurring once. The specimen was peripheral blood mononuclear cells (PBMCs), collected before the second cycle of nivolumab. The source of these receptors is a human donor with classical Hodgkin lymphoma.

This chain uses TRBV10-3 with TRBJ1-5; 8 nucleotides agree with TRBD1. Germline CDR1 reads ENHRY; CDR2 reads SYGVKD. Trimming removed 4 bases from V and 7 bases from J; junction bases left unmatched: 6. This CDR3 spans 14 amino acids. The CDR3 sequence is CAISVTGESQPQHF. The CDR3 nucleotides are TGTGCCATCAGTGTGACAGGGGAGAGCCAGCCCCAGCATTTT.

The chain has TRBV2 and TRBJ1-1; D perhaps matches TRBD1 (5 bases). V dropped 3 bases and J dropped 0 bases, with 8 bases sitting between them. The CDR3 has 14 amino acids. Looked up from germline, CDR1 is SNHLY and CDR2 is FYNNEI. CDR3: CASSDGAVNTEAFF. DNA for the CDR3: TGTGCCAGCAGTGATGGGGCGGTGAACACTGAAGCTTTCTTT.

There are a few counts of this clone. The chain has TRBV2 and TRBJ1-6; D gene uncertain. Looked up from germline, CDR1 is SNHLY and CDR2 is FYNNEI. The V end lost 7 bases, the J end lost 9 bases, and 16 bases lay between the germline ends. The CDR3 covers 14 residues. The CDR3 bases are TGTGCCAGCATATCCTTCCCCGTGGCTTCACCCCTCCACTTT. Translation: CASISFPVASPLHF.

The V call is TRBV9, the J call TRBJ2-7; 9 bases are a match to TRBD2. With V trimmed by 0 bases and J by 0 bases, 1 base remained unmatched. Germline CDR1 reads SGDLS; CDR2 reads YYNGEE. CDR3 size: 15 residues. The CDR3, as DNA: TGTGCCAGCAGCGTAGGACTAGCGGCCTCCTACGAGCAGTACTTC. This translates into CASSVGLAASYEQYF.

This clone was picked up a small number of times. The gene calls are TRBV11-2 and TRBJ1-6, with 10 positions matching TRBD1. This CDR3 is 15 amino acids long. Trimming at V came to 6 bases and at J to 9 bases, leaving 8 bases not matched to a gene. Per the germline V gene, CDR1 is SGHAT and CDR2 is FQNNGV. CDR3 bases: TGTGCCAGCAGTTTAATCGGGACAGGGGTTTCACCCCTCCACTTT. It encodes CASSLIGTGVSPLHF.

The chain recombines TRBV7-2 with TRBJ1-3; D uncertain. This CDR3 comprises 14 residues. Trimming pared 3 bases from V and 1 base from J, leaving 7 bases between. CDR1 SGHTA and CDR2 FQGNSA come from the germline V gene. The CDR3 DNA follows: TGTGCCAGCAGCTTGACGTCTTCTGGAAACACCATATATTTT. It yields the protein CASSLTSSGNTIYF.

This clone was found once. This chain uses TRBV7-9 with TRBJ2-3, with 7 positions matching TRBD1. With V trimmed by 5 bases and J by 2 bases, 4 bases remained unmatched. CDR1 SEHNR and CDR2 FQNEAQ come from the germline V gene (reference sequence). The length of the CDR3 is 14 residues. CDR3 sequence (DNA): TGTGCCAGCAGCATTACAGGGGACACAGATACGCAGTATTTT. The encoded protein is CASSITGDTDTQYF.

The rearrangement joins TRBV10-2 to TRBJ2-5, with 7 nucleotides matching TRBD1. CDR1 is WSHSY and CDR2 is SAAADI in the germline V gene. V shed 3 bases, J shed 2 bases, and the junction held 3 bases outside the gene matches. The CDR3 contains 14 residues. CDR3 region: CASSDLTGQETQYF. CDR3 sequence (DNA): TGCGCCAGCAGTGACTTGACAGGGCAAGAGACCCAGTACTTC.

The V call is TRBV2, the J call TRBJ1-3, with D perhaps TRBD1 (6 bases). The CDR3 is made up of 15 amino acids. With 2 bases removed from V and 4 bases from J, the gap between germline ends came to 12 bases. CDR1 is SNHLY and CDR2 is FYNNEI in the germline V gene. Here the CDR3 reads CASSERSGDGNTIYF. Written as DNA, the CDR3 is TGTGCCAGCAGTGAAAGGTCAGGGGACGGAAACACCATATATTTT. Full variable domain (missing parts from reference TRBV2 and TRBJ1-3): EPEVTQTPSHQVTQMGQEVILRCVPISNHLYFYWYRQILGQKVEFLVSFYNNEISEKSEIFDDQFSVERPDGSNFTLKIRSTKLEDSAMYFCASSERSGDGNTIYFGEGSWLTVV.

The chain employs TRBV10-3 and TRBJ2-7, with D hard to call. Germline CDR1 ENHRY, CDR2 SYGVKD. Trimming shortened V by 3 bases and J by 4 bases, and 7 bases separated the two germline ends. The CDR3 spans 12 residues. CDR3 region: CAISEGEYEQYF. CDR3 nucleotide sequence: TGTGCCATCAGTGAAGGAGAGTACGAGCAGTACTTC.

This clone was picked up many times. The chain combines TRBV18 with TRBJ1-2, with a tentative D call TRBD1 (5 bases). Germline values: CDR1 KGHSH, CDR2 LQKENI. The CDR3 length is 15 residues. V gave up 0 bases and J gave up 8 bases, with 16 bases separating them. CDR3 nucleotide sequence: TGTGCCAGCTCACCACCGTCTCAGGGAGACGGAGGCTACACCTTC. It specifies CASSPPSQGDGGYTF.

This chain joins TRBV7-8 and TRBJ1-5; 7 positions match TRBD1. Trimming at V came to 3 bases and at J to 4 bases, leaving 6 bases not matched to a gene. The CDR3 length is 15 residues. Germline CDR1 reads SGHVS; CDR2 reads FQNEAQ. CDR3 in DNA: TGTGCCAGCAGCTTCCTCGGGACAGATAATCAGCCCCAGCATTTT. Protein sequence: CASSFLGTDNQPQHF.

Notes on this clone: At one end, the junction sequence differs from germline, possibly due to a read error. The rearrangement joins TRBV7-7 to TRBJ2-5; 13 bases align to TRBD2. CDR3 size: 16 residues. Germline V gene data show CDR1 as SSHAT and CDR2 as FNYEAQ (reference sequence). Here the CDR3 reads CASSMGLAGPQETQYF. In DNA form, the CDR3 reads TGTGCTAGCAGCATGGGACTAGCGGGACCCCAAGAGACCCAGTACTTC.

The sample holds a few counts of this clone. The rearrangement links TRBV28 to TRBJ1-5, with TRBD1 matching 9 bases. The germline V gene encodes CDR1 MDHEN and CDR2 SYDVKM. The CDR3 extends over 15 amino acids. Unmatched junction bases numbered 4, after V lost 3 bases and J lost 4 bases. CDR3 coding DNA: TGTGCCAGCAGTTTCGGGACAGGGTTGAATCAGCCCCAGCATTTT. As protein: CASSFGTGLNQPQHF.

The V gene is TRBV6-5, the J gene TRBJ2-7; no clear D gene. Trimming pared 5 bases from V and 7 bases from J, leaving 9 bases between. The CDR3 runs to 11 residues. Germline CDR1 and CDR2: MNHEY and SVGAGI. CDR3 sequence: CASSRAGEQYF. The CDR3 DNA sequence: TGTGCCAGCAGTCGGGCTGGAGAGCAGTACTTC.

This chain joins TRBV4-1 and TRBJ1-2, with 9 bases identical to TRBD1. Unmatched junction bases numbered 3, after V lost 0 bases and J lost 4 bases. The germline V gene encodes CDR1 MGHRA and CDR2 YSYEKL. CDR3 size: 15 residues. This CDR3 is CASSQDRGQGYGYTF. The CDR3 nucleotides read TGCGCCAGCAGCCAAGATAGGGGACAGGGCTATGGCTACACCTTC.

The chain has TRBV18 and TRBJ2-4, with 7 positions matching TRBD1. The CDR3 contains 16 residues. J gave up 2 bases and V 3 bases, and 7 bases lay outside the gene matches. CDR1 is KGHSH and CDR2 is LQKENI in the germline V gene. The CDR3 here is CASSPPNRGPKNIQYF. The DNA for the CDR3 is TGTGCCAGCTCACCCCCGAACAGGGGACCCAAAAACATTCAGTACTTC. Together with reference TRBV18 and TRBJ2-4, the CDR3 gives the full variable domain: NAGVMQNPRHLVRRRGQEARLRCSPMKGHSHVYWYRQLPEEGLKFMVYLQKENIIDESGMPKERFSAEFPKEGPSILRIQQVVRGDSAAYFCASSPPNRGPKNIQYFGAGTRLSVL.

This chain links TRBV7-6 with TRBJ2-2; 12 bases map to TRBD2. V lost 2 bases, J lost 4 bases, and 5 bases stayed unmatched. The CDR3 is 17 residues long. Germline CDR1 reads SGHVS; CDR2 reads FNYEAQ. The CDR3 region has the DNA TGTGCCAGCAGCTTACTAGCGGGGGGGCTTGGCACCGGGGAGCTGTTTTTT. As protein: CASSLLAGGLGTGELFF.

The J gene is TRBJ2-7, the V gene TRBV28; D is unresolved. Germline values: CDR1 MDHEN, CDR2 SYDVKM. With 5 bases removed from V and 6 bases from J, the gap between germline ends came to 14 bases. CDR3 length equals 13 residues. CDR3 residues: CASSRPGSGEQYF. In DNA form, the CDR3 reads TGTGCCAGCAGTAGACCAGGTTCTGGCGAGCAGTACTTC.

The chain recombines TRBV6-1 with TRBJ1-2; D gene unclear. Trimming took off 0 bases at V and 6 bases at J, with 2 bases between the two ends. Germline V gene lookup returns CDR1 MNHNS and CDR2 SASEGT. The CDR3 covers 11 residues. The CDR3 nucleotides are TGTGCCAGCAGTGAAGCGGATGGCTACACCTTC. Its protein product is CASSEADGYTF.